The sequence of this TCR beta chain was determined in a study of identical twins. Study-level results: Twins shared out-of-frame alpha sequences with excess low generation probability. Within cord blood, abundant beta clonotypes carried fewer insertions, but memory repertoires showed no such trend. Donors were not followed over many years; analysis was cross-sectional.

Concerning this clonotype: What it binds is unknown.

TCRdb itself ran the 5' RACE reads through MiXCR, one entry per CDR3 protein. In the table there are about 810,000 distinct CDR3 sequences, 9% to 15% of which are singletons. Trimming took off 0 bases at V and 7 bases at J, with 11 bases between the two ends. This CDR3 is 14 amino acids long. Germline CDR1 SGDLS, CDR2 YYNGEE. These data are also associated with another study on yellow fever vaccine responses in identical twins.

The chain has TRBV9 and TRBJ2-1; no clear D gene. The sequence was collected from a woman under 30 in good health. Input material: PBMCs. CDR3 residues: CASSVGPDSNEQFF. The CDR3 bases are TGTGCCAGCAGCGTAGGCCCCGACTCTAATGAGCAGTTCTTC.